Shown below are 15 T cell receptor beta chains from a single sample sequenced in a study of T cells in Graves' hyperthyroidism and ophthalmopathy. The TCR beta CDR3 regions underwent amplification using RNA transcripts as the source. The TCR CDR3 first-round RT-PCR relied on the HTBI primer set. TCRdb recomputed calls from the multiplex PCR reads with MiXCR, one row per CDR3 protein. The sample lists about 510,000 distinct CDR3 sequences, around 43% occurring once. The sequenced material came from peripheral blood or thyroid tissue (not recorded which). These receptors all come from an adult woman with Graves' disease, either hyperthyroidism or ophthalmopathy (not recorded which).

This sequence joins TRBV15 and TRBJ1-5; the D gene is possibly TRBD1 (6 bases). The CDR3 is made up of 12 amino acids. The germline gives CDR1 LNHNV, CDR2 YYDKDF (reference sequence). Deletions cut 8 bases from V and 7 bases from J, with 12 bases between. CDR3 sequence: CATSQGLQPQHF. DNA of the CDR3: TGTGCCACCTCACAGGGCCTCCAGCCCCAGCATTTT. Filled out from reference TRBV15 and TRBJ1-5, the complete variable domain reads DAMVIQNPRYQVTQFGKPVTLSCSQTLNHNVMYWYQQKSSQAPKLLFHYYDKDFNNEADTPDNFQSRRPNTSFCFLDIRSPGLGDTAMYLCATSQGLQPQHFGDGTRLSIL.

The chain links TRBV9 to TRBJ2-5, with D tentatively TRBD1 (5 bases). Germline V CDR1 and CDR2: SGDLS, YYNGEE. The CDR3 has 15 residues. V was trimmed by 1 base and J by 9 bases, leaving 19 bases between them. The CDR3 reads CASSVTGLSNQPQYF. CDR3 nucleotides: TGTGCCAGCAGCGTAACAGGATTAAGCAATCAGCCCCAGTACTTC.

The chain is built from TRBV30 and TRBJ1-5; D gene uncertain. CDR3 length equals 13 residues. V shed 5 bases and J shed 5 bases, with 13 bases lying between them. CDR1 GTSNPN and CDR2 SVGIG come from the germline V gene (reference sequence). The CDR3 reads CAWQARGDQPQHF. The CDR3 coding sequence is TGTGCCTGGCAAGCACGTGGGGATCAGCCCCAGCATTTT.

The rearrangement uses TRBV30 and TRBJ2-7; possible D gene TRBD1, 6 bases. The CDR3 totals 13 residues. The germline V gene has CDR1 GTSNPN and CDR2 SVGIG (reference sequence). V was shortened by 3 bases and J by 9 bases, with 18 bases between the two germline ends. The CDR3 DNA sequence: TGTGCCTGGAGCCCTGTACAGGGCGGAACGCAGTACTTC. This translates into CAWSPVQGGTQYF. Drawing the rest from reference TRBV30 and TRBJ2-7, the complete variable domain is SQTIHQWPATLVQPVGSPLSLECTVEGTSNPNLYWYRQAAGRGLQLLFYSVGIGQISSEVPQNLSASRPQDRQFILSSKKLLLSDSGFYLCAWSPVQGGTQYFGPGTRLTVT.

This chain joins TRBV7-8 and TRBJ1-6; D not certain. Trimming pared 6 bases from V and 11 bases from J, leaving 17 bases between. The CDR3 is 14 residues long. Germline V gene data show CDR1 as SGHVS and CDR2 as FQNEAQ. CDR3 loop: CASRNSGSRAPLHF. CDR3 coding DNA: TGTGCCAGCAGGAACTCGGGCTCCCGGGCACCCCTCCACTTT.

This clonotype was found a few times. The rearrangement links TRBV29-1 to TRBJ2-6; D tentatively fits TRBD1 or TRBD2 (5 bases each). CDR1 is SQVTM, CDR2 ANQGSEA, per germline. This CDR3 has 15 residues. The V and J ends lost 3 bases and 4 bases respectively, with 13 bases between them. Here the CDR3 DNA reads TGCAGCGTTGAGGGACCAGGGAGCGGGGCCAACGTCCTGACTTTC. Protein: CSVEGPGSGANVLTF. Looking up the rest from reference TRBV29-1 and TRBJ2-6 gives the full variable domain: SAVISQKPSRDICQRGTSLTIQCQVDSQVTMMFWYRQQPGQSLTLIATANQGSEATYESGFVIDKFPISRPNLTFSTLTVSNMSPEDSSIYLCSVEGPGSGANVLTFGAGSRLTVL.

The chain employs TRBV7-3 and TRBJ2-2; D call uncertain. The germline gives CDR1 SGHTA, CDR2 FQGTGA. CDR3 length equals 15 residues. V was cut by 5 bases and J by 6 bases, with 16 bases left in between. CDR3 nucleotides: TGTGCCAGCAGCGCGGAACCCGTCGGCCCCGGGGAGCTGTTTTTT. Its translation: CASSAEPVGPGELFF. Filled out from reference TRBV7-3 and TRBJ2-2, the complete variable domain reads GAGVSQTPSNKVTEKGKYVELRCDPISGHTALYWYRQSLGQGPEFLIYFQGTGAADDSGLPNDRFFAVRPEGSVSTLKIQRTERGDSAVYLCASSAEPVGPGELFFGEGSRLTVL.

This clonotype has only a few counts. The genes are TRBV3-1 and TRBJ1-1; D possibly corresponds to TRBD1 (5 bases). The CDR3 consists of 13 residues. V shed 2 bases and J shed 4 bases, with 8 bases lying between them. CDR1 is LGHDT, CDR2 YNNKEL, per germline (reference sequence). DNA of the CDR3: TGTGCCAGCAGCCAAATCGGGGGCACTGAAGCTTTCTTT. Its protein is CASSQIGGTEAFF.

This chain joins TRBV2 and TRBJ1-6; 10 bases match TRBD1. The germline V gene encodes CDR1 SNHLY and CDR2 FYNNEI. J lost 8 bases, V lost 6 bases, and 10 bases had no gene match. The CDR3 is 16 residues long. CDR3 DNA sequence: TGTGCCAGCAGCTATACCACGGGGACAGGGGATTCACCCCTCCACTTT. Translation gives CASSYTTGTGDSPLHF.

The CDR3 region is CASRNDIEAFF. CDR3 nucleotides: TGTGCCAGCAGAAACGACATAGAAGCTTTCTTT. The chain uses TRBV6-2 or TRBV6-3 and TRBJ1-1; D unresolved. V was clipped by 6 bases and J by 8 bases, with 10 bases between them. The CDR3 length is 11 residues. CDR1 MNHEY and CDR2 SVGEGT come from the germline V gene.

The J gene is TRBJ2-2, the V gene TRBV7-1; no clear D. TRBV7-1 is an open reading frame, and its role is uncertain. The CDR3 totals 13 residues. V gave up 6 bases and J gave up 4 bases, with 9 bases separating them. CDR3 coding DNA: TGTGCCAGCAGACCCGAGCGCACCGGGGAGCTGTTTTTT. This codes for CASRPERTGELFF.

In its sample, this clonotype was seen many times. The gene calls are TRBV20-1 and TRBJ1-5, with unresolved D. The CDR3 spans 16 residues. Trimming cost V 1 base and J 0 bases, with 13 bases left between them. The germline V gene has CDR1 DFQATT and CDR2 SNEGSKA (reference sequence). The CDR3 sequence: CSARVAQQNSNQPQHF. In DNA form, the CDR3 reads TGCAGTGCTAGAGTAGCGCAGCAAAATAGCAATCAGCCCCAGCATTTT.

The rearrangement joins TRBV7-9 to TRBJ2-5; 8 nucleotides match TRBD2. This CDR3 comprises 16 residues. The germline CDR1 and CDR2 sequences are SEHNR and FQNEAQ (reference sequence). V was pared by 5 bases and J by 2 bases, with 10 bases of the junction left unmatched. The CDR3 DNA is TGTGCCAGCAGCAGACCGGGACTAGTGGGACAAGAGACCCAGTACTTC. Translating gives CASSRPGLVGQETQYF.

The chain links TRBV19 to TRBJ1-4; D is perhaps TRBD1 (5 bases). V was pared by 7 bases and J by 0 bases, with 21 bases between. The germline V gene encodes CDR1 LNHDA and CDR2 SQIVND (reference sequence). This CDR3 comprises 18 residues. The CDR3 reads CASTPKGPVTATNEKLFF. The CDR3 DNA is TGTGCCAGTACCCCTAAGGGGCCAGTAACTGCAACTAATGAAAAACTGTTTTTT.

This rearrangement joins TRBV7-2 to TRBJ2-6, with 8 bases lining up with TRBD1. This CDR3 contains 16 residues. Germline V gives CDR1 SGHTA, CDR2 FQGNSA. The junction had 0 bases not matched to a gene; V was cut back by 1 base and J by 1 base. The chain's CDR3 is CASSLGDRSGANVLTF. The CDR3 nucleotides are TGTGCCAGCAGCTTAGGGGACAGGTCTGGGGCCAACGTCCTGACTTTC.